Sequencing of this T cell receptor (beta chain) was carried out in a study of CD8 T cells in Susac syndrome. Germline V gene sequence: CDR1 MNHNS, CDR2 SASEGT. This CDR3 region has 12 residues. Trimming pared 10 bases from V and 0 bases from J, leaving 9 bases between. It was with random hexamers that roughly 0.5 to 1 ug RNA was reverse transcribed. Each CDR3 protein is one row after TCRdb ran MiXCR on the immunoSEQ multiplex PCR reads. The table shows about 73,000 distinct CDR3 sequences, with around 96% occurring only once. Material for sequencing was CD8+ T cells from PBMCs. The gene calls are TRBV6-1 and TRBJ1-1; maybe TRBD1 (6 bases). The source is a human donor with multiple sclerosis. The CDR3 coding sequence is TGTGCCACCCGACAGGTGAACACTGAAGCTTTCTTT. As protein: CATRQVNTEAFF.